One and the same sample provided the 20 T cell receptor beta chains below, sequenced in a study of T cell responses to AZD1222 COVID-19 vaccine. Assay used: immunoSEQ multiplex PCR; TCRdb lists only in-frame clones, some missing. Among around 150,000 clones listed, about nine tenths were seen once. The source was peripheral blood, collected on day 0 of AZD1222 vaccination. The receptor set was obtained from an adult in good health.

This clone was seen a handful of times. The chain carries TRBV11-3 and TRBJ2-3, with 7 positions matching TRBD2. V was clipped by 5 bases and J by 3 bases; unmatched bases: 8. Germline CDR1 is SGHNT and CDR2 is YENEEA. The CDR3 consists of 15 residues. The CDR3 sequence is CASSPGGGTTDTQYF. The CDR3 coding sequence is TGTGCCAGCAGCCCGGGGGGAGGCACGACAGATACGCAGTATTTT.

This chain joins TRBV9 and TRBJ2-7; the match to TRBD2 covers 13 bases. CDR3 length: 15 residues. CDR1 and CDR2 from the germline V gene are SGDLS and YYNGEE. V lost 3 bases, J lost 4 bases, and 4 bases stayed unmatched. Here the CDR3 reads CASSARTSGGYEQYF. In DNA, the CDR3 is TGTGCCAGCAGCGCCAGGACTAGCGGGGGATACGAGCAGTACTTC.

The V and J genes are TRBV7-4 and TRBJ1-2, with D possibly matching TRBD1 (6 bases). V was pared by 4 bases and J by 2 bases, with 23 bases between. Germline loops: CDR1 SGHVT, CDR2 SQSDAQ. The length of the CDR3 is 18 residues. For the CDR3, the DNA is TGTGCCAGCAGCTCCCTCGTTTCGGGCAGGGGACTCAACTATGGCTACACCTTC. Translation: CASSSLVSGRGLNYGYTF.

J is TRBJ2-2 and V is TRBV16, with D possibly being TRBD2 (5 bases). Trimming took off 1 base at V and 5 bases at J, with 8 bases between the two ends. The length of the CDR3 is 14 residues. CDR1 is KGHSY, CDR2 FQNENV, per germline. This CDR3 reads CASSQYRGTGELFF. For the CDR3, the DNA is TGTGCCAGCAGCCAATATCGGGGAACCGGGGAGCTGTTTTTT.

This chain links TRBV7-6 with TRBJ2-2, with 14 positions matching TRBD2. Germline V lookup: CDR1 SGHVS, CDR2 FNYEAQ. The CDR3 length is 17 residues. V shed 5 bases and J 5 bases; nucleotides not matched to a gene: 7. DNA for the CDR3: TGTGCCAGCAGCCGGAAGACTAGCGGGAGGGATACCGGGGAGCTGTTTTTT. Its translation is CASSRKTSGRDTGELFF.

V usage is TRBV18 and J usage is TRBJ2-1, with 7 nucleotides matching TRBD2. The germline V gene encodes CDR1 KGHSH and CDR2 LQKENI. Trimming at V came to 6 bases and at J to 5 bases, leaving 13 bases not matched to a gene. This CDR3 is 16 amino acids long. The CDR3 DNA sequence: TGTGCCAGCTCTTTAAATCGCGGGAGCCTTAACAATGAGCAGTTCTTC. Its translation is CASSLNRGSLNNEQFF.

This clone was detected only once. The chain is built from TRBV12-3 or TRBV12-4 and TRBJ1-1, with D tentatively TRBD1 (5 bases). With 2 bases removed from V and 10 bases from J, the gap between germline ends came to 8 bases. This CDR3 is built from 11 residues. CDR3 bases: TGTGCCAGCAGTTTATCAGGGATAGCTTTCTTT. It encodes CASSLSGIAFF.

The chain joins TRBV21-1 to TRBJ1-3; no DNA check was done on the table's D call, TRBD1. TRBV21-1 is termed a pseudogene. This CDR3 comprises 17 residues. CDR3 in DNA: TGTGCCAGCAGCAAAGGGGGCCAGGGGATCGATGGAAACACCATATATTTT. It codes for CASSKGGQGIDGNTIYF.

The chain uses TRBV28 and TRBJ1-6; 10 nucleotides line up with TRBD1. V trimming: 8 bases; J trimming: 10 bases; junction bases outside the gene matches: 5. The CDR3 runs to 13 residues. The germline CDR1 and CDR2 sequences are MDHEN and SYDVKM. CDR3 nucleotides: TGTGCCAGCCGGGACAGGGGTTGGTCACCCCTCCACTTT. Its protein is CASRDRGWSPLHF.

The rearrangement uses TRBV9 and TRBJ1-1; 8 bases are shared with TRBD1. CDR1 SGDLS and CDR2 YYNGEE come from the germline V gene. After removal of 1 base from V and 1 base from J, the junction contained 9 bases not matched to a gene. The CDR3 is 17 residues long. The CDR3 nucleotides are TGTGCCAGCAGCGTAAACCCGGGACAGGCCACGAACACTGAAGCTTTCTTT. Its translation is CASSVNPGQATNTEAFF. Full variable domain (remainder filled in from reference TRBV9 and TRBJ1-1): DSGVTQTPKHLITATGQRVTLRCSPRSGDLSVYWYQQSLDQGLQFLIQYYNGEERAKGNILERFSAQQFPDLHSELNLSSLELGDSALYFCASSVNPGQATNTEAFFGQGTRLTVV.

The chain links TRBV6-5 to TRBJ1-1, with a possible D match to TRBD1 (6 bases). Germline V gene data show CDR1 as MNHEY and CDR2 as SVGAGI. This CDR3 has 11 residues. V was trimmed by 5 bases and J by 5 bases, leaving 6 bases between them. The CDR3 region is CASSQGTEAFF. CDR3 nucleotide sequence: TGTGCCAGCAGTCAGGGGACTGAAGCTTTCTTT.

The chain combines TRBV2 with TRBJ2-3; possible D gene TRBD2, 6 bases. In germline, CDR1 is SNHLY, CDR2 FYNNEI. The V and J ends lost 7 bases and 4 bases respectively, with 21 bases between them. This CDR3 has 16 amino acids. In DNA, the CDR3 is TGTGCCAGCACGAGTCTCAGTGGGAGGATCGCAGATACGCAGTATTTT. Protein sequence: CASTSLSGRIADTQYF.

The V and J genes are TRBV28 and TRBJ1-2; 8 bases map to TRBD1. V was pared by 5 bases and J by 4 bases, with 9 bases of the junction left unmatched. The CDR3 loop spans 15 amino acids. CDR1 is MDHEN, CDR2 SYDVKM, per germline. As DNA, the CDR3 is TGTGCCAGCAGTCCCCCCGGGACAGGTGCCTATGGCTACACCTTC. This sequence encodes CASSPPGTGAYGYTF.

The table lists this clone with a count of one. The chain employs TRBV2 and TRBJ1-5, with D tentatively TRBD1 (5 bases). Germline V gene data show CDR1 as SNHLY and CDR2 as FYNNEI. With 8 bases removed from V and 9 bases from J, the gap between germline ends came to 17 bases. The CDR3 is 13 amino acids. Here the CDR3 reads CASALGRDRPQHF. CDR3 DNA sequence: TGTGCCAGCGCGCTGGGCAGGGATAGGCCCCAGCATTTT. Full variable domain (rest looked up from reference TRBV2 and TRBJ1-5): EPEVTQTPSHQVTQMGQEVILRCVPISNHLYFYWYRQILGQKVEFLVSFYNNEISEKSEIFDDQFSVERPDGSNFTLKIRSTKLEDSAMYFCASALGRDRPQHFGDGTRLSIL.

The V and J genes are TRBV7-2 and TRBJ2-1; D is uncertain. V gave up 5 bases and J gave up 7 bases, with 12 bases separating them. CDR1 SGHTA and CDR2 FQGNSA come from the germline V gene. CDR3 length equals 13 residues. The CDR3 DNA reads TGTGCCAGCAGCCGTAAAGTTCTAAATGAGCAGTTCTTC. Amino acid sequence: CASSRKVLNEQFF.

The count of this clone is one. The chain joins TRBV9 to TRBJ2-1; 8 bases are shared with TRBD2. The CDR3 loop spans 18 amino acids. CDR1 and CDR2 from the germline V gene are SGDLS and YYNGEE. V shed 4 bases and J 2 bases; nucleotides not matched to a gene: 14. CDR3 region: CASSSLADGVFTYNEQFF. CDR3 DNA sequence: TGTGCCAGCAGCTCACTAGCGGACGGAGTCTTTACCTACAATGAGCAGTTCTTC. Supplemented by reference TRBV9 and TRBJ2-1, the full variable domain reads DSGVTQTPKHLITATGQRVTLRCSPRSGDLSVYWYQQSLDQGLQFLIQYYNGEERAKGNILERFSAQQFPDLHSELNLSSLELGDSALYFCASSSLADGVFTYNEQFFGPGTRLTVL.

A note on this clone: The same CDR3 also results from other DNA sequences found in this sample. The DNA for the CDR3 is TGTGCCTGGAGTGTATCGGGCTATGGCTACACCTTC. It is translated as CAWSVSGYGYTF. The chain carries TRBV30 and TRBJ1-2; D call uncertain. The CDR3 runs to 12 residues. Germline values: CDR1 GTSNPN, CDR2 SVGIG (reference sequence). The V and J ends lost 0 bases and 4 bases respectively, with 6 bases between them.

CDR3 in amino acids: CASGLTAGIWADTQYF. The CDR3 DNA sequence: TGTGCTAGTGGTTTAACGGCCGGGATCTGGGCAGATACGCAGTATTTT. The V and J genes are TRBV12-5 and TRBJ2-3; D might be TRBD2 (5 bases). The CDR3 covers 16 residues. Germline loops: CDR1 LGHNT, CDR2 FRNRAP. V was trimmed by 3 bases and J by 4 bases, leaving 17 bases between them.

This clone showed up just a few times. The chain links TRBV6-4 to TRBJ2-1; 7 bases fit TRBD2. CDR1 is MRHNA and CDR2 is SNTAGT in the germline V gene. This CDR3 has 15 residues. J was trimmed by 1 base and V by 3 bases; bases with no gene match: 3. CDR3 sequence: CASSEASGSYNEQFF. The CDR3 DNA is TGTGCCAGCAGTGAGGCTAGCGGATCCTACAATGAGCAGTTCTTC.

The chain joins TRBV11-2 to TRBJ2-5; either TRBD1 or TRBD2 may supply D (7 bases each). The CDR3 consists of 14 residues. Germline V gene lookup returns CDR1 SGHAT and CDR2 FQNNGV. Trimming pared 3 bases from V and 4 bases from J, leaving 12 bases between. The CDR3 nucleotides are TGTGCCAGCAGCTTCGCAGGGGGGGGAGAGACCCAGTACTTC. Amino acids: CASSFAGGGETQYF. Based on the CDR3 plus reference TRBV11-2 and TRBJ2-5, the full variable domain is EAGVAQSPRYKIIEKRQSVAFWCNPISGHATLYWYQQILGQGPKLLIQFQNNGVVDDSQLPKDRFSAERLKGVDSTLKIQPAKLEDSAVYLCASSFAGGGETQYFGPGTRLLVL.